Sequencing of this TCR beta chain was carried out in a study of shared clonotypes between healthy human individuals. Whole-study context: For every donor, three CD4 naive, three CD4 memory, two CD8 naive and one CD8 memory plates were used.

Overall study findings and caveats: Sorted-subset sequencing, rarefaction showed, was incomplete despite large depth.

Trimming removed 0 bases from V and 0 bases from J; junction bases left unmatched: 0. This CDR3 has 18 amino acids. The V gene's germline CDR1 is LGHNA and CDR2 YSLEER. Among the donors, all were Caucasian adults who lived in Nashville, Tennessee. Produced via immunoSEQ multiplex PCR; TCRdb's table is partial and in-frame only. The table records roughly 2.5 million clones, around 90% of them present only once. Regarding this clone: Its target is not known.

The V and J genes are TRBV4-3 and TRBJ2-6, with 12 bases fitting TRBD2. The clonotype was recovered from a man aged 18 to 30 in good health. The source material was naive CD4+ T cells sorted from blood. Subset reported: CD45RA+ positively selected. CDR3 region: CASSQEGLAGSGANVLTF. The DNA of the CDR3 is TGCGCCAGCAGCCAAGAGGGACTAGCGGGCTCTGGGGCCAACGTCCTGACTTTC.